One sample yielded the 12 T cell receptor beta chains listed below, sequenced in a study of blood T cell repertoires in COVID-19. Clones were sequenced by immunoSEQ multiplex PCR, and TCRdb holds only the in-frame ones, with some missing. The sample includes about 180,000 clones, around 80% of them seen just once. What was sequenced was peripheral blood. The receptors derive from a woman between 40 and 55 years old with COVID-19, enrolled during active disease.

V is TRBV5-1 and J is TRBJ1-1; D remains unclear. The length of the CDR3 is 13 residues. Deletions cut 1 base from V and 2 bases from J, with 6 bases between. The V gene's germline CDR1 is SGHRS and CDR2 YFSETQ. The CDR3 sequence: CASSLPHNTEAFF. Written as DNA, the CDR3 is TGCGCCAGCAGCTTGCCACACAACACTGAAGCTTTCTTT.

For the CDR3, the DNA is TGTGCCAGCAGCGTATCGCTCGACAGAGACTATAATTCACCCCTCCACTTT. Translated, it gives CASSVSLDRDYNSPLHF. The rearrangement joins TRBV9 to TRBJ1-6; a weak D match, TRBD1 (5 bases). Trimming removed 1 base at V and 3 bases at J, with 14 bases between. Germline V CDR1 and CDR2: SGDLS, YYNGEE. CDR3 length equals 17 residues.

The CDR3 DNA follows: TGTGCCAGCAGCTCGGGCAGCGGAATCTATGGCTACACCTTC. Amino acid sequence: CASSSGSGIYGYTF. The V call is TRBV7-9, the J call TRBJ1-2; D is uncertain. The V end was cut by 4 bases, the J end by 4 bases, with 13 bases between. This CDR3 contains 14 residues. Germline V gene data show CDR1 as SEHNR and CDR2 as FQNEAQ (reference sequence).

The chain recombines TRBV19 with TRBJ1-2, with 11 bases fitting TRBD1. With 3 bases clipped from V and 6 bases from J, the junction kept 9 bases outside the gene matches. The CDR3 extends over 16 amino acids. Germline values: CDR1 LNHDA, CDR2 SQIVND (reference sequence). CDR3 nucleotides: TGTGCCAGTAGTATGATTCTCGGACAGGGGGCGAATGGCTACACCTTC. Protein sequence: CASSMILGQGANGYTF. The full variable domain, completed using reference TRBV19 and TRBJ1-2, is DGGITQSPKYLFRKEGQNVTLSCEQNLNHDAMYWYRQDPGQGLRLIYYSQIVNDFQKGDIAEGYSVSREKKESFPLTVTSAQKNPTAFYLCASSMILGQGANGYTFGSGTRLTVV.

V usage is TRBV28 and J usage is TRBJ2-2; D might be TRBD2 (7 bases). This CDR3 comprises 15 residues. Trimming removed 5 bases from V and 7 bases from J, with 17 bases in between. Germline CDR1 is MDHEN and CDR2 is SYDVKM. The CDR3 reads CASSPSGGKGGELFF. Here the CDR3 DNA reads TGTGCCAGCAGTCCCTCGGGGGGCAAGGGCGGGGAGCTGTTTTTT.

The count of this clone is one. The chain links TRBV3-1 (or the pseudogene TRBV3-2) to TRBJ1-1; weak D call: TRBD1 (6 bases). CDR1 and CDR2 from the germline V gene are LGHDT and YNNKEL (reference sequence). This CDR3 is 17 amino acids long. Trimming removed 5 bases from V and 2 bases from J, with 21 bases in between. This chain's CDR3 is CASSSMSLGGGNTEAFF. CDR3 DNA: TGTGCCAGCAGCTCGATGTCGTTAGGGGGGGGTAACACTGAAGCTTTCTTT.

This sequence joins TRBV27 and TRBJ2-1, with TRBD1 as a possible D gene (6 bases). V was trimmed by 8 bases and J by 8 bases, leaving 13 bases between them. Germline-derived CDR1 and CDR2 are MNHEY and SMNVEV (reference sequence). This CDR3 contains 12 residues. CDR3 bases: TGTGCCAGCTCGATACAGGGCGATGAGCAGTTCTTC. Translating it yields CASSIQGDEQFF.

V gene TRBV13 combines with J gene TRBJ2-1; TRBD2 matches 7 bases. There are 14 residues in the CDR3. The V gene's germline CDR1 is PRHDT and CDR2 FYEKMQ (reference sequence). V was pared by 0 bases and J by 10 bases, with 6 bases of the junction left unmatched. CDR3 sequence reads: CASSLGRLAGEQFF. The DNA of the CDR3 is TGTGCCAGCAGCTTAGGCCGACTAGCTGGAGAGCAGTTCTTC.

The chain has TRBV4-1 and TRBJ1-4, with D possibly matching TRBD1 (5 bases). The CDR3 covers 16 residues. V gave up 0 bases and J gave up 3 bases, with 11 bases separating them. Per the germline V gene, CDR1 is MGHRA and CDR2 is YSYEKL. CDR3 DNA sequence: TGCGCCAGCAGCCAAGAGAGATGGGGGGCTAATGAAAAACTGTTTTTT. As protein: CASSQERWGANEKLFF.

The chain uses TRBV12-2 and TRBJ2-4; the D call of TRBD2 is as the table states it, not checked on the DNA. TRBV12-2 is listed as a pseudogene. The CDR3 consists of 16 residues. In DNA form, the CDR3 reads TGTGCAAGTCGCTTCTGGCAGCGACCGACCAAAAACATTCAGTACTTC. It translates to CASRFWQRPTKNIQYF.

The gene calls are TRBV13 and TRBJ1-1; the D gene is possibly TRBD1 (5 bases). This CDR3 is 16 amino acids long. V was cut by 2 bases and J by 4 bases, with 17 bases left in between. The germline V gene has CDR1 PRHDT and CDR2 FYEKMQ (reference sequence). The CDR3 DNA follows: TGTGCCAGCAGCTTAAAGTCGACAGCGTATTTCACTGAAGCTTTCTTT. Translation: CASSLKSTAYFTEAFF. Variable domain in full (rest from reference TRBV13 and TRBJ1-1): AAGVIQSPRHLIKEKRETATLKCYPIPRHDTVYWYQQGPGQDPQFLISFYEKMQSDKGSIPDRFSAQQFSDYHSELNMSSLELGDSALYFCASSLKSTAYFTEAFFGQGTRLTVV.

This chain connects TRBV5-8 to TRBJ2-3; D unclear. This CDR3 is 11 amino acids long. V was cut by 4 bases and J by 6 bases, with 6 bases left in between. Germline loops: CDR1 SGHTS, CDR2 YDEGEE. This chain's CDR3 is CASSPQDTQYF. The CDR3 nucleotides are TGTGCCAGCAGCCCTCAGGATACGCAGTATTTT.